The 25 T cell receptor beta chains listed next were all sequenced from one sample in a study of T-cell memory formation after mild COVID-19. TCRdb fed the 5' RACE reads into MiXCR, producing one record per CDR3 protein. The data contain roughly 550,000 distinct CDR3 sequences, roughly 22% of them singletons. Sequencing was carried out using PBMCs or a T cell subset sorted from them (not recorded which). The source of these receptors is an adult woman who had mild COVID-19 (a few samples of this study predate the infection). Cell type and time point are not known.

The CDR3 DNA follows: TGCAGTGCCCGAGACGCCAGGCCGGATTATGGCTACACCTTC. Encoded protein: CSARDARPDYGYTF. V is TRBV20-1 and J is TRBJ1-2; D remains unclear. Germline values: CDR1 DFQATT, CDR2 SNEGSKA (reference sequence). The germline V and J ends were trimmed by 6 bases and 5 bases, with 19 bases remaining between them. This CDR3 is built from 14 residues.

V gene TRBV7-6 combines with J gene TRBJ2-7; 7 positions agree with TRBD1. The CDR3 covers 17 residues. Germline CDR1 and CDR2: SGHVS and FNYEAQ. Trimming at V came to 0 bases and at J to 6 bases, leaving 14 bases not matched to a gene. The CDR3 sequence: CASSLAIVGTDPSEQYF. CDR3 DNA sequence: TGTGCCAGCAGCTTAGCGATAGTGGGGACAGACCCCTCCGAGCAGTACTTC.

The chain couples TRBV5-1 to TRBJ2-3; weak D call: TRBD1 (6 bases). V was clipped by 7 bases and J by 5 bases, with 23 bases between them. The germline gives CDR1 SGHRS, CDR2 YFSETQ. This CDR3 spans 16 amino acids. This chain's CDR3 is CASASQGQGLGDTQYF. DNA for the CDR3: TGCGCCAGCGCCTCGCAGGGGCAGGGGCTAGGAGATACGCAGTATTTT.

The J gene is TRBJ2-4, the V gene TRBV20-1; D is unclear. Per the germline V gene, CDR1 is DFQATT and CDR2 is SNEGSKA (reference sequence). This CDR3 has 13 amino acids. The V end was cut by 5 bases, the J end by 9 bases, with 17 bases between. The DNA for the CDR3 is TGCAGTGCTCAGAAGGCCCCGTACGTCATTCAGTACTTC. This codes for CSAQKAPYVIQYF.

This clonotype showed up many times. The J gene is TRBJ1-1, the V gene TRBV27; possible D gene TRBD1, 5 bases. V lost 3 bases and J 2 bases, leaving 13 bases between the germline ends. The CDR3 length is 15 residues. Germline CDR1 reads MNHEY; CDR2 reads SMNVEV (reference sequence). The CDR3 sequence: CASSLQGALNTEAFF. CDR3 nucleotide sequence: TGTGCCAGCAGTTTGCAAGGGGCTCTTAACACTGAAGCTTTCTTT.

This clonotype was seen only a few times. V gene TRBV5-1 combines with J gene TRBJ2-1; tentatively, D is TRBD2 (6 bases). The V end lost 0 bases, the J end lost 3 bases, and 13 bases lay between the germline ends. Per the germline V gene, CDR1 is SGHRS and CDR2 is YFSETQ. This CDR3 region has 16 residues. DNA for the CDR3: TGCGCCAGCAGCTTGGAGGTGGGGCGGGGCTACAATGAGCAGTTCTTC. Translating it yields CASSLEVGRGYNEQFF. Together with reference TRBV5-1 and TRBJ2-1, the CDR3 gives the full variable domain: KAGVTQTPRYLIKTRGQQVTLSCSPISGHRSVSWYQQTPGQGLQFLFEYFSETQRNKGNFPGRFSGRQFSNSRSEMNVSTLELGDSALYLCASSLEVGRGYNEQFFGPGTRLTVL.

The rearrangement joins TRBV29-1 to TRBJ2-3; a weak D match, TRBD1 (5 bases). CDR3 size: 15 residues. CDR1 and CDR2 from the germline V gene are SQVTM and ANQGSEA. V was clipped by 6 bases and J by 0 bases, with 16 bases between them. CDR3 DNA: TGCAGCGTCCCAGGGCAACTGGGGAGCACAGATACGCAGTATTTT. Its translation: CSVPGQLGSTDTQYF.

In its sample, this clonotype was seen a few times. The chain uses TRBV6-6 and TRBJ2-7, with D unresolved. Germline V gives CDR1 MNHNY, CDR2 SVGAGI (reference sequence). Trimming took 4 bases from V and 5 from J, leaving 12 bases between them. The CDR3 totals 13 residues. For the CDR3, the DNA is TGTGCCAGCAGTTCACCGACTGCGAACGAGCAGTACTTC. Translation: CASSSPTANEQYF.

This clonotype came up a few times. The chain couples TRBV12-3 or TRBV12-4 to TRBJ2-7, with a weak D call TRBD2 (6 bases). The ends were cut back, 5 bases at V and 4 bases at J, with 18 bases in the middle. The CDR3 covers 15 residues. CDR3 coding DNA: TGTGCCAGCAGTCCCGGGGGACCCCTTTCTTACGAGCAGTACTTC. Translation gives CASSPGGPLSYEQYF.

The rearrangement joins TRBV5-4 to TRBJ2-5; D possibly corresponds to TRBD1 (6 bases). V lost 3 bases to trimming and J lost 1 base, with 16 bases between them. Germline V gene lookup returns CDR1 SGHNT and CDR2 YYREEE (reference sequence). There are 16 residues in the CDR3. DNA of the CDR3: TGTGCCAGCAGCTCGGCATCCGGACAGCCCCAAGAGACCCAGTACTTC. Translation gives CASSSASGQPQETQYF.

The chain has TRBV12-3 or TRBV12-4 and TRBJ1-1; D call uncertain. This CDR3 region has 13 residues. The germline V and J ends were trimmed by 3 bases and 1 base, with 6 bases remaining between them. CDR3 residues: CASSFAENTEAFF. CDR3 DNA: TGTGCCAGCAGTTTCGCAGAGAACACTGAAGCTTTCTTT.

The DNA for the CDR3 is TGTGCCTGGAGTGTTCGCAGCGGGGGGAAGCAGTTCTTC. This gives the protein CAWSVRSGGKQFF. This chain connects TRBV30 to TRBJ2-1, with 9 positions matching TRBD2. The length of the CDR3 is 13 residues. The germline V gene encodes CDR1 GTSNPN and CDR2 SVGIG (reference sequence). Trimming took 0 bases from V and 11 from J; bases not matched to a gene: 5.

J is TRBJ1-4 and V is TRBV4-3; D unresolved. This CDR3 contains 15 residues. V was clipped by 0 bases and J by 5 bases, with 10 bases between them. CDR1 is LGHNA and CDR2 is YSLEER in the germline V gene. CDR3 DNA: TGCGCCAGCAGCCAAGATGTCGCAGAAAATGAAAAACTGTTTTTT. Protein: CASSQDVAENEKLFF.

This clonotype was detected a few times. This chain uses TRBV24-1 with TRBJ2-5; TRBD1 matches 8 bases. The V gene's germline CDR1 is KGHDR and CDR2 SFDVKD. CDR3 length: 16 amino acids. J lost 1 base, V lost 4 bases, and 7 bases had no gene match. This CDR3 reads CATSEFRTGGQETQYF. CDR3 nucleotide sequence: TGTGCCACCAGTGAATTTCGCACAGGGGGCCAAGAGACCCAGTACTTC.

This clonotype was detected only a few times. The chain carries TRBV20-1 and TRBJ2-6; D might be TRBD1 (6 bases). V was trimmed by 5 bases and J by 4 bases, leaving 24 bases between them. Germline V CDR1 and CDR2: DFQATT, SNEGSKA (reference sequence). This CDR3 contains 18 residues. The CDR3 loop is CSAYVRRGRALGANVLTF. CDR3 DNA sequence: TGCAGTGCTTACGTACGCAGGGGCAGGGCCTTGGGGGCCAACGTCCTGACTTTC.

The V call is TRBV28, the J call TRBJ2-6; D possibly corresponds to TRBD2 (6 bases). Germline V CDR1 and CDR2: MDHEN, SYDVKM. The CDR3 covers 16 residues. Trimming shortened V by 2 bases and J by 2 bases, and 10 bases separated the two germline ends. This CDR3 reads CASSLTWRAGANVLTF. The DNA of the CDR3 is TGTGCCAGCAGTTTAACCTGGAGGGCTGGGGCCAACGTCCTGACTTTC.

V is TRBV7-9 and J is TRBJ2-3, with 8 bases fitting TRBD2. The CDR3 is 17 residues long. V was clipped by 4 bases and J by 0 bases; unmatched bases: 9. Germline lookup yields CDR1 SEHNR and CDR2 FQNEAQ (reference sequence). For the CDR3, the DNA is TGTGCCAGCAGCTCGAGAATAGCGGGAAGTAGCACAGATACGCAGTATTTT. This sequence encodes CASSSRIAGSSTDTQYF.

This clonotype was found a few times. The V and J genes are TRBV6-5 and TRBJ2-1; 7 nucleotides agree with TRBD2. The germline V gene has CDR1 MNHEY and CDR2 SVGAGI. V lost 5 bases and J lost 8; bases outside the gene matches: 6. The CDR3 loop spans 13 amino acids. The CDR3 here is CASSKGLVYEQFF. The CDR3 DNA is TGTGCCAGCAGTAAAGGACTAGTCTATGAGCAGTTCTTC.

The chain uses TRBV5-5 and TRBJ2-1, with TRBD2 matching over 7 bases. The CDR3 consists of 17 residues. The V gene end was trimmed by 1 base and the J gene end by 8 bases; junction bases not matched to a gene: 15. CDR1 is SGHKS and CDR2 is YYEKEE in the germline V gene (reference sequence). The DNA of the CDR3 is TGTGCCAGCAGCTTGTCCTCCCGGGAGGTCGGGTTTGATGAGCAGTTCTTC. Translating gives CASSLSSREVGFDEQFF.

This clonotype was counted a few times. The genes are TRBV29-1 and TRBJ2-2; D might be TRBD1 (5 bases). V was shortened by 5 bases and J by 7 bases, with 11 bases between the two germline ends. Germline lookup yields CDR1 SQVTM and CDR2 ANQGSEA. The CDR3 extends over 12 amino acids. The CDR3 protein is CSVLRDDGELFF. For the CDR3, the DNA is TGCAGCGTTCTCAGGGATGACGGGGAGCTGTTTTTT.

This clonotype was picked up a small number of times. The gene calls are TRBV5-5 and TRBJ2-7, with TRBD1 as a possible D gene (6 bases). CDR1 is SGHKS, CDR2 YYEKEE, per germline (reference sequence). Trimming stripped 4 bases from V and 5 bases from J, with 16 bases between. CDR3 length equals 14 residues. CDR3 DNA sequence: TGTGCCAGCAGCCCCCTGGGCCACAGGGACGAGCAGTACTTC. It is translated as CASSPLGHRDEQYF.

Comment on this clonotype: At one end, the junction sequence differs from germline, possibly due to a read error. The chain couples TRBV2 to TRBJ2-1; possible D gene TRBD2, 6 bases. This CDR3 comprises 13 residues. Germline lookup yields CDR1 SNHLY and CDR2 FYNNEI. In nucleotides, the CDR3 is TGTGCCAGCAGTGAAGCGGACGGGACTCGAGGGGTCTTC. Translated: CASSEADGTRGVF. Using reference TRBV2 and TRBJ2-1 for the parts outside the CDR3, the full variable domain is EPEVTQTPSHQVTQMGQEVILRCVPISNHLYFYWYRQILGQKVEFLVSFYNNEISEKSEIFDDQFSVERPDGSNFTLKIRSTKLEDSAMYFCASSEADGTRGVFGPGTRLTVL.

This clonotype was seen repeatedly, ten times or more. As DNA, the CDR3 is TGTGCCACCAGTGACACACACAGGGCCCGCACCGGGGAGCTGTTTTTT. Its protein is CATSDTHRARTGELFF. V gene TRBV24-1 combines with J gene TRBJ2-2, with a tentative D call TRBD1 (6 bases). The V end was cut by 4 bases, the J end by 4 bases, with 15 bases between. The germline gives CDR1 KGHDR, CDR2 SFDVKD. The CDR3 consists of 16 residues.

The chain combines TRBV3-1 with TRBJ1-4, with a tentative D call TRBD1 (5 bases). CDR1 LGHDT and CDR2 YNNKEL come from the germline V gene (reference sequence). The CDR3 totals 16 residues. Deletions cut 2 bases from V and 14 bases from J, with 24 bases between. CDR3 sequence (DNA): TGTGCCAGCAGCCAACACGGGAGTGGGGGTATGATGATGCTGTTTTTT. As protein: CASSQHGSGGMMMLFF.

This clonotype has just a few counts. The gene calls are TRBV15 and TRBJ2-5; either TRBD1 or TRBD2 may fit D (6 bases each). Trimming cost V 0 bases and J 4 bases, with 15 bases left between them. This CDR3 is built from 16 residues. Germline loops: CDR1 LNHNV, CDR2 YYDKDF (reference sequence). The CDR3 sequence: CATSRDRWGAGETQYF. The CDR3 DNA follows: TGTGCCACCAGCAGAGATAGGTGGGGGGCCGGAGAGACCCAGTACTTC.